This paragraph reports one T cell receptor (beta chain). Original methodology: The assay estimated nucleated cells by amplifying reference gene primers. Here immunoSEQ multiplex PCR was the method, and the copy in TCRdb shows in-frame clones only, minus some. V and J calls and clone size follow that table, whereas D and trimming were derived from the DNA. In the table there are nearly 200,000 clones, 82% of which are singletons. The sample belongs to a study of blood T cell repertoires in COVID-19. For the study at large: There were acute and convalescent COVID-19 samples, and they came from the United States, Italy and Spain. T cells, B-cell-depleted T cells, or PBMCs supplied cDNA or gDNA.

The CDR3 runs 13 residues. J gave up 4 bases and V 7 bases, and 2 bases lay outside the gene matches. Germline V gene sequence: CDR1 KGHDR, CDR2 SFDVKD. Sequences were obtained from peripheral blood. This sequence originates from a human donor with acute or convalescent COVID-19. The donor label of this sample is uncertain. V gene TRBV24-1 combines with J gene TRBJ2-5, with 10 bases lining up with TRBD1. CDR3 protein: CATSRDRGETQYF. CDR3 DNA: TGTGCCACCAGCAGGGACAGGGGAGAGACCCAGTACTTC.